One and the same sample provided the 22 T cell receptor beta chains below, sequenced in a study of T cells in Graves' hyperthyroidism and ophthalmopathy (dated by TCRdb to the late 2010s). Preparation of the library involved multiplex PCR. Sequencing used an Illumina HiSeq 2000. TCR beta CDR3 regions were amplified from RNA transcripts. A first-round RT-PCR of the TCR CDR3 used the HTBI primer set with the Qiagen OneStep RT-PCR kit. TCRdb reran the public reads through fastp at Q25 and MiXCR, keeping productive beta chains. Rows are unified per CDR3 protein, each entry keeping the most common DNA and genes. The sample records about 600,000 distinct CDR3 sequences, about a sixth of which are singletons. The top ten clones comprise more than 3% of the sample. The sample consisted of blood. The receptors were gathered from a woman aged 40 to 49 with Graves' ophthalmopathy.

A single count supports this clonotype. The rearrangement links TRBV4-2 to TRBJ1-4; a possible D gene is TRBD1 (6 bases). The CDR3 consists of 16 residues. The V and J ends lost 0 bases and 4 bases respectively, with 12 bases between them. Germline lookup yields CDR1 LGHNA and CDR2 YNFKEQ. Written as DNA, the CDR3 is TGTGCCAGCAGCCAAGATTTAGGACAGCGTAATGAAAAACTGTTTTTT. It encodes CASSQDLGQRNEKLFF.

The chain recombines TRBV24-1 with TRBJ1-5; the match to TRBD1 covers 9 bases. The CDR3 runs to 15 residues. The junction had 5 bases not matched to a gene; V was cut back by 3 bases and J by 6 bases. CDR1 is KGHDR and CDR2 is SFDVKD in the germline V gene. CDR3 sequence: CATSDLTGGCQPQHF. CDR3 bases: TGTGCCACCAGTGATCTCACAGGGGGCTGTCAGCCCCAGCATTTT.

V gene TRBV6-1 combines with J gene TRBJ1-4; 7 nucleotides match TRBD1. There are 15 residues in the CDR3. J gave up 5 bases and V 6 bases, and 9 bases lay outside the gene matches. The germline gives CDR1 MNHNS, CDR2 SASEGT. The DNA for the CDR3 is TGTGCCAGCAGCAGGATGTACAGGGGAAATGAAAAACTGTTTTTT. It is translated as CASSRMYRGNEKLFF.

The chain has TRBV4-2 and TRBJ1-1, with D possibly being TRBD1 (6 bases). The CDR3 has 15 residues. Germline V gene lookup returns CDR1 LGHNA and CDR2 YNFKEQ. Trimming cost V 3 bases and J 6 bases, with 17 bases left between them. CDR3 protein: CASSQLYTGSPEAFF. CDR3 coding DNA: TGTGCCAGCAGCCAGCTGTATACAGGGAGCCCTGAAGCTTTCTTT.

This clonotype appeared many times. The J gene is TRBJ2-3, the V gene TRBV20-1; 11 bases align to TRBD1. This CDR3 has 14 amino acids. With 6 bases clipped from V and 6 bases from J, the junction kept 8 bases outside the gene matches. Per germline, CDR1 DFQATT and CDR2 SNEGSKA (reference sequence). The CDR3 here is CSARDRDRGDTQYF. CDR3 bases: TGCAGTGCCCGAGACAGGGACAGGGGGGATACGCAGTATTTT.

This clonotype was observed at least ten times. This sequence joins TRBV5-1 and TRBJ2-2, with a tentative D call TRBD1 (7 bases). Trimming shortened V by 4 bases and J by 4 bases, and 26 bases separated the two germline ends. Per the germline V gene, CDR1 is SGHRS and CDR2 is YFSETQ. The CDR3 spans 19 residues. CDR3 in DNA: TGCGCCAGCAGCCTGGAGGGCAGGGGGAGTGTAGGAACCACCGGGGAGCTGTTTTTT. Translating it yields CASSLEGRGSVGTTGELFF.

This clonotype was seen a few times. The gene calls are TRBV4-1 and TRBJ2-5; 8 nucleotides agree with TRBD2. V lost 4 bases, J lost 5 bases, and 15 bases stayed unmatched. This CDR3 spans 17 amino acids. Germline V gives CDR1 MGHRA, CDR2 YSYEKL. The CDR3 sequence: CASSRGPAGTRGETQYF. The CDR3 region has the DNA TGCGCCAGCAGCCGAGGGCCCGCGGGGACTAGGGGCGAGACCCAGTACTTC.

The table lists this clonotype with a few counts. V gene TRBV20-1 combines with J gene TRBJ1-6; TRBD1 aligns across 8 bases. V lost 1 base and J lost 13; bases outside the gene matches: 3. In germline, CDR1 is DFQATT, CDR2 SNEGSKA (reference sequence). The CDR3 sequence is 12 residues long. The CDR3 nucleotides read TGCAGTGCTAGAGCCCAGGGGGCCCCCCTCCACTTT. Translating gives CSARAQGAPLHF.

As to this clonotype: Possible read error: a much larger clone is one base away. The chain is built from TRBV6-5 and TRBJ1-5, with 10 bases that match TRBD1. The CDR3 runs 16 residues. With V trimmed by 2 bases and J by 6 bases, 7 bases remained unmatched. Germline assignment: CDR1 MNHEY and CDR2 SVGAGI. The CDR3 DNA sequence: TGTGCCAGCAGTTACGTAGGACAGGGGGGCAGTCAGCCCCAGCATTTT. This translates into CASSYVGQGGSQPQHF.

The chain joins TRBV6-5 to TRBJ1-6; D possibly corresponds to TRBD1 (5 bases). Per the germline V gene, CDR1 is MNHEY and CDR2 is SVGAGI. Trimming took 2 bases from V and 6 from J, leaving 11 bases between them. The CDR3 covers 15 residues. In nucleotides, the CDR3 is TGTGCCAGCAGTTACCTTTCAGGGTCTAATTCACCCCTCCACTTT. Protein product: CASSYLSGSNSPLHF.

This clonotype occurred many times. V usage is TRBV20-1 and J usage is TRBJ2-3; D is undetermined. V was cut by 5 bases and J by 3 bases, with 6 bases left in between. Germline V CDR1 and CDR2: DFQATT, SNEGSKA (reference sequence). The CDR3 loop spans 11 amino acids. CDR3 DNA: TGCAGTGCTGATATGACAGATACGCAGTATTTT. Translating it yields CSADMTDTQYF.

The genes are TRBV7-9 and TRBJ2-3, with D possibly being TRBD2 (5 bases). CDR3 length: 15 residues. CDR1 is SEHNR, CDR2 FQNEAQ, per germline (reference sequence). V gave up 2 bases and J gave up 3 bases, with 12 bases separating them. The CDR3 coding sequence is TGTGCCAGCAGCTTAAGTAGCAGGAGGACAGATACGCAGTATTTT. Protein: CASSLSSRRTDTQYF. Combining the CDR3 with reference TRBV7-9 and TRBJ2-3 gives the whole variable domain DTGVSQNPRHKITKRGQNVTFRCDPISEHNRLYWYRQTLGQGPEFLTYFQNEAQLEKSRLLSDRFSAERPKGSFSTLEIQRTEQGDSAMYLCASSLSSRRTDTQYFGPGTRLTVL.

This clonotype was seen at least ten times. The chain has TRBV20-1 and TRBJ2-1; D call uncertain. Germline V gives CDR1 DFQATT, CDR2 SNEGSKA (reference sequence). The V and J ends lost 3 bases and 10 bases respectively, with 10 bases between them. The CDR3 consists of 11 residues. The CDR3 loop reads CSASPLSEQFF. The CDR3 nucleotides read TGCAGTGCTAGCCCCCTGTCCGAGCAGTTCTTC.

The V call is TRBV20-1, the J call TRBJ1-5, with 9 bases that match TRBD1. Looked up from germline, CDR1 is DFQATT and CDR2 is SNEGSKA (reference sequence). The length of the CDR3 is 14 residues. The V and J ends lost 3 bases and 4 bases, in that order; junction bases with no gene match: 4. CDR3: CSASLGQGNQPQHF. CDR3 DNA: TGCAGTGCTAGTTTGGGACAGGGAAATCAGCCCCAGCATTTT.

This chain uses TRBV24-1 with TRBJ2-3; D call uncertain. Germline CDR1 reads KGHDR; CDR2 reads SFDVKD. This CDR3 spans 12 amino acids. V lost 12 bases and J 2 bases, leaving 11 bases between the germline ends. CDR3 sequence reads: CAVDKNTDTQYF. For the CDR3, the DNA is TGTGCCGTTGACAAAAACACAGATACGCAGTATTTT.

This clonotype was detected a few times. The chain employs TRBV4-1 and TRBJ1-6, with TRBD1 matching over 8 bases. Germline V gene sequence: CDR1 MGHRA, CDR2 YSYEKL. This CDR3 has 16 amino acids. Germline trimming cut 3 bases from V and 5 bases from J; bases unmatched to any gene: 6. CDR3: CASSHGQGFDNSPLHF. For the CDR3, the DNA is TGCGCCAGCAGCCACGGACAGGGCTTTGATAATTCACCCCTCCACTTT.

This clonotype has a count of ten or more. In nucleotides, the CDR3 is TGTGCCAGCAGTGATTATCTAGCGGGGACAACTAATGAAAAACTGTTTTTT. It encodes CASSDYLAGTTNEKLFF. The rearrangement joins TRBV6-1 to TRBJ1-4; no reliable D call. V was shortened by 3 bases and J by 0 bases, with 14 bases between the two germline ends. This CDR3 has 17 residues. Germline CDR1 and CDR2: MNHNS and SASEGT.

CDR3 in DNA: TGCAGCGTTGAAGTTCACAGGGGCCGGAGCTATGGCTACACCTTC. Translating gives CSVEVHRGRSYGYTF. This chain links TRBV29-1 with TRBJ1-2, with 7 bases matching TRBD1. The CDR3 totals 15 residues. Germline CDR1 is SQVTM and CDR2 is ANQGSEA. V shed 1 base, J shed 4 bases, and the junction held 9 bases outside the gene matches.

This clonotype was detected many times. The CDR3 sequence: CASNGETYEQYF. CDR3 in DNA: TGTGCCAGCAATGGGGAAACCTACGAGCAGTACTTC. This chain uses TRBV2 with TRBJ2-7; D is ambiguous. Germline CDR1 and CDR2: SNHLY and FYNNEI. V lost 7 bases and J lost 2, with 9 bases in between. CDR3 length: 12 residues.

This clonotype was found many times. The chain is built from TRBV24-1 and TRBJ2-3, with 11 bases aligning to TRBD2. In germline, CDR1 is KGHDR, CDR2 SFDVKD. The CDR3 spans 16 residues. The ends lost 5 bases at V and 4 bases at J; junction bases unmatched: 7. The CDR3 here is CATSGSGGGGADTQYF. The DNA of the CDR3 is TGTGCCACCAGTGGTAGCGGGGGGGGGGGTGCAGATACGCAGTATTTT.

V gene TRBV5-1 combines with J gene TRBJ2-3; tentative D call: TRBD1 (6 bases). The V end lost 1 base, the J end lost 2 bases, and 14 bases lay between the germline ends. Germline V gene sequence: CDR1 SGHRS, CDR2 YFSETQ. The CDR3 consists of 16 residues. The CDR3 coding sequence is TGCGCCAGCAGCTTGACTCCTGGACAGCTCACAGATACGCAGTATTTT. It codes for CASSLTPGQLTDTQYF.

This clonotype was picked up many times. In DNA, the CDR3 is TGTGCCAGCTCACCACCCAGCCTTCCTTATGGCTACACCTTC. Translating it yields CASSPPSLPYGYTF. The V and J genes are TRBV18 and TRBJ1-2, with D unresolved. Trimming pared 0 bases from V and 5 bases from J, leaving 10 bases between. The CDR3 length is 14 residues. From germline, CDR1 is KGHSH and CDR2 LQKENI.